A selection of T cell receptor beta chains follows, all from one sample in a study of T-cell reconstitution after alpha-beta-depleted transplantation in children. MiXCR, applied by TCRdb to the PCR reads, yields one record per CDR3 protein. The sample lists around 400,000 distinct CDR3 sequences, 9.5% to 13% occurring once. Source: PBMCs from the stem cell graft donor, taken from the stem cell graft. These receptors all stem from a human donor who donated a stem cell graft to a child with acute myeloid leukemia. CDR3s include the opening cysteine and the closing phenylalanine or tryptophan. The D gene is left open where the match is weak. Clone size is not always given. Where it is, it says once, few, many or a class for expanded clones.

13	TRBV29-1	.	TRBJ1-1	few	TGCAGCGTTGAAGATAGGACACGGACTGAAGCTTTCTTT	CSVEDRTRTEAFF
14	TRBV15	.	TRBJ2-7	few	TGTGCCACCAGCAGATTCCGGGACTCCTACGAGCAGTACTTC	CATSRFRDSYEQYF
14	TRBV12-3/TRBV12-4	TRBD2	TRBJ2-3	.	TGTGCCAGCAGTCAGAGCGGGAGGATGGATACGCAGTATTTT	CASSQSGRMDTQYF
15	TRBV20-1	TRBD1	TRBJ1-5	.	TGCAGTGCTAGAGAAGGTGACAGGGACGCTCAGCCCCAGCATTTT	CSAREGDRDAQPQHF
17	TRBV12-3/TRBV12-4	TRBD2	TRBJ2-7	many	TGTGCCAGCACCCCCCCGATAGGACTAGCGGGATCCCACGAGCAGTACTTC	CASTPPIGLAGSHEQYF
15	TRBV4-1	.	TRBJ2-2	.	TGCGCCAGCAGCCTGGTGGGACTTTACACCGGGGAGCTGTTTTTT	CASSLVGLYTGELFF
17	TRBV29-1	TRBD2	TRBJ2-3	.	TGCAGCGTTGAAGAAGCTTTAGGCGCGGGGCGGGAGGATACGCAGTATTTT	CSVEEALGAGREDTQYF
12	TRBV2	.	TRBJ1-2	few	TGTGCCAGCATTGCCAGGGATGGCGGCTACACCTTC	CASIARDGGYTF
11	TRBV27	.	TRBJ2-7	.	TGTGCCTCGACTGAAGGGGTCGAGCAGTACTTC	CASTEGVEQYF
14	TRBV7-9	TRBD1	TRBJ1-1	many	TGTGCCAGCAGCTTAAGCACAGGGGACACTGAAGCTTTCTTT	CASSLSTGDTEAFF
19	TRBV14	TRBD2	TRBJ2-2	few	TGTGCCAGCAGCACTCGTCCCGGACTAGCGGGGTCGTATCCCGGGGAGCTGTTTTTT	CASSTRPGLAGSYPGELFF
17	TRBV5-1	.	TRBJ1-3	few	TGCGCCAGCAGCTTGGGGGTACAGGGCGTCTCTGGAAACACCATATATTTT	CASSLGVQGVSGNTIYF
15	TRBV10-3	TRBD2	TRBJ2-1	.	TGTGCCATCAGTGAGTCTGGACTAGCGGGGGGGGAGCAGTTCTTC	CAISESGLAGGEQFF
16	TRBV12-3/TRBV12-4	TRBD2	TRBJ2-7	.	TGTGCCAGCAGTCCAACGACTAGCGGAAGCTCCTACGAGCAGTACTTC	CASSPTTSGSSYEQYF
15	TRBV12-3/TRBV12-4	TRBD2	TRBJ2-1	.	TGTGCCAGCAGTTATGGCGGGGGGGCGTTACTTGAGCAGTTCTTC	CASSYGGGALLEQFF
18	TRBV5-5	.	TRBJ2-2	.	TGTGCCAGCAGCTTGGGAAATCCCTGGGGGCTGAACACCGGGGAGCTGTTTTTT	CASSLGNPWGLNTGELFF
14	TRBV20-1	TRBD1	TRBJ2-7	few	TGCAGTGCTAGTAGGACAGGGGTTCTCGGCGAGCAGTACTTC	CSASRTGVLGEQYF
10	TRBV29-1	.	TRBJ1-1	.	TGCAGCGCCGCGAACCTTGAAGCTTTCTTT	CSAANLEAFF
15	TRBV5-1	.	TRBJ1-6	.	TGCGCCAGCAGCTTGGGAGGGGTCGCGGATTCACCCCTCCACTTT	CASSLGGVADSPLHF
14	TRBV6-5	TRBD1	TRBJ1-2	.	TGTGCCAGCAGTTACACCACAGGGGCCTATGGCTACACCTTC	CASSYTTGAYGYTF
16	TRBV9	TRBD1	TRBJ1-2	few	TGTGCCAGCAGCGCCGGGACAGGGGGAAGTAACTATGGCTACACCTTC	CASSAGTGGSNYGYTF
13	TRBV20-1	.	TRBJ2-5	.	TGCAGTGCTCGATCGGAGCGGTTGATGACCCAGTACTTC	CSARSERLMTQYF
13	TRBV20-1	.	TRBJ2-3	few	TGCAGTGCCGAACTGACTAGAACCGATACGCAGTATTTT	CSAELTRTDTQYF
13	TRBV5-1	.	TRBJ2-2	few	TGCGCCAGCAGGTGGGGGGCCGCCGGGGAGCTGTTTTTT	CASRWGAAGELFF
14	TRBV9	.	TRBJ2-2	few	TGTGCCAGCAGCGTTAAGGGCTCCACCGGGGAGCTGTTTTTT	CASSVKGSTGELFF
14	TRBV7-9	.	TRBJ2-5	many	TGTGCCAGCAGCTTAGGTAACATCCAAGAGACCCAGTACTTC	CASSLGNIQETQYF
17	TRBV9	TRBD1	TRBJ2-7	.	TGTGCCACCAGCGGCGCGAGGGCCGGGACAGGGACCGACGAGCAGTACTTC	CATSGARAGTGTDEQYF
18	TRBV13	.	TRBJ2-2	few	TGTGCCAGCAGCACCCAACTAATAGGAGGTATTGACACCGGGGAGCTGTTTTTT	CASSTQLIGGIDTGELFF
12	TRBV19	.	TRBJ1-2	few	TGTGCCAGTTCCCGGACAACTTATGGCTACACCTTC	CASSRTTYGYTF
14	TRBV7-8	.	TRBJ2-7	few	TGTGCCAGCAGCCAACTGGACAGCTCCTACGAGCAGTACTTC	CASSQLDSSYEQYF
15	TRBV4-2	TRBD1	TRBJ2-4	.	TGTGCCAGCAGCTCTACTCAGGGGGCCAAAAACAGTCAGTACTTC	CASSSTQGAKNSQYF
14	TRBV6-1	.	TRBJ2-5	.	TGTGCCAGCAGTGAAGATTGGGGGCGAGAGACCCAGTACTTC	CASSEDWGRETQYF